These T cell receptor beta chains were read from a single sample in a study of T-cell memory formation after mild COVID-19. TCRdb processed the 5' RACE reads anew with MiXCR; each CDR3 protein has one entry. The sample lists fewer than 450,000 distinct CDR3 sequences, under 25% seen once, with around 13% in the top ten. Sequencing input: PBMCs or a T cell subset sorted from them (not recorded which). The origin of the receptors is an adult woman who had mild COVID-19 (a few samples of this study predate the infection). Cell type and time point are not known. Each CDR3 is given with its conserved first and last residue. The order of the fields is J gene, clone size, V gene, D gene, CDR3 protein, CDR3 DNA. D genes are given only for firm matches. For some rows the clone size is stated as once, few or many, or as a class when expanded; others skip it.

j_call: TRBJ2-7; clone_size: .; v_call: TRBV20-1; d_call: TRBD2; cdr3_aa: CSARGGEIPTYEQYF; cdr3_nt: TGCAGTGCTAGGGGGGGGGAAATTCCTACCTACGAGCAGTACTTC
j_call: TRBJ2-3; clone_size: .; v_call: TRBV11-2; d_call: .; cdr3_aa: CASSLDLGTFTDTQYF; cdr3_nt: TGTGCCAGCAGCTTAGATCTAGGGACTTTCACAGATACGCAGTATTTT
j_call: TRBJ1-4; clone_size: .; v_call: TRBV6-6; d_call: TRBD1; cdr3_aa: CASSYMGTVNEKLFF; cdr3_nt: TGTGCCAGCAGTTACATGGGGACAGTTAATGAAAAACTGTTTTTT
j_call: TRBJ1-2; clone_size: few; v_call: TRBV9; d_call: .; cdr3_aa: CASSIRAIGGGYTF; cdr3_nt: TGTGCCAGCAGCATCCGGGCCATAGGGGGTGGCTACACCTTC
j_call: TRBJ1-6; clone_size: .; v_call: TRBV12-3/TRBV12-4; d_call: .; cdr3_aa: CASSFGSPLHF; cdr3_nt: TGTGCCAGCAGTTTTGGGTCACCCCTCCACTTT
j_call: TRBJ2-1; clone_size: once; v_call: TRBV7-3; d_call: TRBD2; cdr3_aa: CASSPMGGFADEQFF; cdr3_nt: TGTGCCAGCAGCCCAATGGGAGGGTTCGCGGATGAGCAGTTCTTC
j_call: TRBJ1-1; clone_size: few; v_call: TRBV20-1; d_call: TRBD1; cdr3_aa: CSASAGTGNTEAFF; cdr3_nt: TGCAGTGCTAGTGCGGGGACAGGGAACACTGAAGCTTTCTTT
j_call: TRBJ2-7; clone_size: few; v_call: TRBV7-6; d_call: .; cdr3_aa: CASSLVTGDPYEQYF; cdr3_nt: TGTGCCAGCAGCTTAGTAACAGGCGACCCCTACGAGCAGTACTTC
j_call: TRBJ1-5; clone_size: .; v_call: TRBV6-2/TRBV6-3; d_call: .; cdr3_aa: CASTTGNQPQHF; cdr3_nt: TGTGCCAGCACTACAGGGAATCAGCCCCAGCATTTT
j_call: TRBJ2-7; clone_size: .; v_call: TRBV12-3/TRBV12-4; d_call: .; cdr3_aa: CASSFNKRASNEQYF; cdr3_nt: TGTGCCAGCAGTTTTAATAAGAGGGCGTCGAACGAGCAGTACTTC
j_call: TRBJ1-1; clone_size: few; v_call: TRBV29-1; d_call: .; cdr3_aa: CSAGASEAFF; cdr3_nt: TGCAGCGCTGGGGCCTCTGAAGCTTTCTTT
j_call: TRBJ2-2; clone_size: few; v_call: TRBV30; d_call: TRBD2; cdr3_aa: CAWTGLAGRTGELFF; cdr3_nt: TGTGCCTGGACGGGACTAGCGGGGAGGACCGGGGAGCTGTTTTTT
j_call: TRBJ1-2; clone_size: few; v_call: TRBV12-3/TRBV12-4; d_call: .; cdr3_aa: CASSQPWALYGYTF; cdr3_nt: TGTGCCAGCAGCCAACCCTGGGCCCTCTATGGCTACACCTTC
j_call: TRBJ2-1; clone_size: .; v_call: TRBV9; d_call: .; cdr3_aa: CASSVTGGNEQFF; cdr3_nt: TGTGCCAGCAGCGTAACCGGAGGCAATGAGCAGTTCTTC
j_call: TRBJ2-3; clone_size: many; v_call: TRBV24-1; d_call: TRBD2; cdr3_aa: CATSDKRGWEDTQYF; cdr3_nt: TGTGCCACCAGTGATAAGCGGGGGTGGGAAGATACGCAGTATTTT
j_call: TRBJ2-3; clone_size: .; v_call: TRBV29-1; d_call: .; cdr3_aa: CSVEPTDTQYF; cdr3_nt: TGCAGCGTTGAGCCCACAGATACGCAGTATTTT
j_call: TRBJ2-3; clone_size: .; v_call: TRBV2; d_call: TRBD1; cdr3_aa: CASSRGTASLTDTQYF; cdr3_nt: TGTGCCAGCAGTAGAGGGACAGCATCACTCACAGATACGCAGTATTTT
j_call: TRBJ2-3; clone_size: .; v_call: TRBV24-1; d_call: .; cdr3_aa: CATSSGTLEYF; cdr3_nt: TGTGCCACCAGCTCCGGGACTCTTGAGTATTTT
j_call: TRBJ2-5; clone_size: few; v_call: TRBV7-3; d_call: .; cdr3_aa: CASSFWGARETQYF; cdr3_nt: TGTGCCAGCAGCTTCTGGGGGGCGAGAGAGACCCAGTACTTC
j_call: TRBJ2-2; clone_size: .; v_call: TRBV4-1; d_call: .; cdr3_aa: CASSQDRGGFAGELFF; cdr3_nt: TGCGCCAGCAGCCAAGATCGCGGGGGCTTCGCCGGGGAGCTGTTTTTT
j_call: TRBJ2-1; clone_size: .; v_call: TRBV20-1; d_call: TRBD2; cdr3_aa: CSARDVASRLAATSYNEQFF; cdr3_nt: TGCAGTGCTAGAGATGTGGCATCCCGACTAGCGGCTACCTCCTACAATGAGCAGTTCTTC
j_call: TRBJ2-1; clone_size: few; v_call: TRBV6-5; d_call: TRBD1; cdr3_aa: CASSYGTGGYGQFF; cdr3_nt: TGTGCCAGCAGTTACGGGACAGGGGGCTATGGGCAGTTCTTC
j_call: TRBJ2-1; clone_size: .; v_call: TRBV6-2/TRBV6-3; d_call: .; cdr3_aa: CASSYSRRRPEQFF; cdr3_nt: TGTGCCAGCAGTTACTCCAGGCGGCGTCCTGAGCAGTTCTTC
j_call: TRBJ1-5; clone_size: .; v_call: TRBV30; d_call: .; cdr3_aa: CASRVGNQPQHF; cdr3_nt: TGTGCCTCCAGGGTGGGCAATCAGCCCCAGCATTTT
j_call: TRBJ2-1; clone_size: few; v_call: TRBV4-1; d_call: .; cdr3_aa: CASSQGHGGPSYNEQFF; cdr3_nt: TGCGCCAGCAGCCAAGGGCACGGGGGCCCTTCCTACAATGAGCAGTTCTTC
j_call: TRBJ2-3; clone_size: .; v_call: TRBV7-8; d_call: TRBD2; cdr3_aa: CASSSPSGSGDTQYF; cdr3_nt: TGTGCCAGCAGCTCCCCCAGCGGGAGTGGAGATACGCAGTATTTT
j_call: TRBJ1-1; clone_size: few; v_call: TRBV5-1; d_call: .; cdr3_aa: CASSLSINTEAFF; cdr3_nt: TGCGCCAGCAGCTTATCTATTAACACTGAAGCTTTCTTT
j_call: TRBJ1-3; clone_size: few; v_call: TRBV7-6; d_call: .; cdr3_aa: CASSLDRVGNTIYF; cdr3_nt: TGTGCCAGCAGCTTAGACAGGGTCGGAAACACCATATATTTT
j_call: TRBJ2-1; clone_size: few; v_call: TRBV12-3/TRBV12-4; d_call: .; cdr3_aa: CASSLAGEWNEQFF; cdr3_nt: TGTGCCAGCAGTTTAGCGGGAGAATGGAATGAGCAGTTCTTC
j_call: TRBJ2-7; clone_size: many; v_call: TRBV4-1; d_call: .; cdr3_aa: CASSQETGDLYAEQYF; cdr3_nt: TGCGCCAGCAGCCAAGAGACCGGGGACCTGTATGCCGAGCAGTACTTC
j_call: TRBJ1-4; clone_size: .; v_call: TRBV7-9; d_call: TRBD1; cdr3_aa: CASSPGQGEKLFF; cdr3_nt: TGTGCCAGCAGCCCTGGACAGGGAGAAAAACTGTTTTTT
j_call: TRBJ2-3; clone_size: .; v_call: TRBV7-6; d_call: TRBD2; cdr3_aa: CASGLQAGGGADTQYF; cdr3_nt: TGTGCCAGCGGACTTCAGGCGGGAGGGGGGGCAGATACGCAGTATTTT
j_call: TRBJ1-5; clone_size: .; v_call: TRBV7-2; d_call: .; cdr3_aa: CASSLNGPVNGSPQHF; cdr3_nt: TGTGCCAGCAGCTTAAATGGGCCAGTCAACGGGTCGCCCCAGCATTTT
j_call: TRBJ2-1; clone_size: many; v_call: TRBV20-1; d_call: TRBD1; cdr3_aa: CSAKAGQGSQNEQFF; cdr3_nt: TGCAGTGCTAAGGCGGGACAGGGGTCTCAGAATGAGCAGTTCTTC
j_call: TRBJ2-5; clone_size: .; v_call: TRBV6-5; d_call: .; cdr3_aa: CASSYAYRIGETQYF; cdr3_nt: TGTGCCAGCAGTTACGCCTACAGGATCGGCGAGACCCAGTACTTC
j_call: TRBJ2-2; clone_size: .; v_call: TRBV7-8; d_call: .; cdr3_aa: CASSLAALAWDSRSGELFF; cdr3_nt: TGTGCCAGCAGCTTAGCCGCCCTCGCCTGGGACTCGAGGTCCGGGGAGCTGTTTTTT
j_call: TRBJ1-4; clone_size: few; v_call: TRBV20-1; d_call: .; cdr3_aa: CSARDHLHVGEKLFF; cdr3_nt: TGCAGTGCTAGAGATCATCTCCATGTAGGTGAAAAACTGTTTTTT
j_call: TRBJ1-1; clone_size: .; v_call: TRBV4-1; d_call: .; cdr3_aa: CASSQDETLMNTEAFF; cdr3_nt: TGCGCCAGCAGCCAAGATGAGACACTCATGAACACTGAAGCTTTCTTT
j_call: TRBJ1-1; clone_size: .; v_call: TRBV6-6; d_call: .; cdr3_aa: CASSYSDNTEAFF; cdr3_nt: TGTGCCAGCAGTTATTCTGACAACACTGAAGCTTTCTTT
j_call: TRBJ1-1; clone_size: once; v_call: TRBV12-3/TRBV12-4; d_call: TRBD1; cdr3_aa: CASSYVTGGSTEAFF; cdr3_nt: TGTGCCAGCAGTTACGTTACAGGGGGCAGTACTGAAGCTTTCTTT
j_call: TRBJ2-7; clone_size: once; v_call: TRBV14; d_call: .; cdr3_aa: CASSLTIYEKYF; cdr3_nt: TGTGCCAGCAGCCTCACCATCTACGAGAAGTACTTC
j_call: TRBJ1-4; clone_size: .; v_call: TRBV4-3; d_call: .; cdr3_aa: CASSQGTLAPTNPYTLFF; cdr3_nt: TGCGCCAGCAGCCAAGGGACGTTGGCTCCGACCAACCCGTACACGCTGTTTTTT
j_call: TRBJ2-7; clone_size: .; v_call: TRBV27; d_call: TRBD1; cdr3_aa: CASSLTPGTGTYEQYF; cdr3_nt: TGTGCCAGCAGTCTTACACCCGGGACAGGGACCTACGAGCAGTACTTC
j_call: TRBJ2-3; clone_size: .; v_call: TRBV5-1; d_call: .; cdr3_aa: CASSPTLQFTDTQYF; cdr3_nt: TGCGCCAGCAGCCCGACACTACAGTTCACAGATACGCAGTATTTT
j_call: TRBJ2-1; clone_size: few; v_call: TRBV4-2; d_call: .; cdr3_aa: CASSQVDSSRSSYNEQFF; cdr3_nt: TGTGCCAGCAGCCAAGTGGATTCGAGCAGAAGCTCCTACAATGAGCAGTTCTTC
j_call: TRBJ1-5; clone_size: .; v_call: TRBV6-1; d_call: .; cdr3_aa: CASRVPGDQPQHF; cdr3_nt: TGTGCCAGCAGAGTCCCCGGAGATCAGCCCCAGCATTTT
j_call: TRBJ2-1; clone_size: few; v_call: TRBV2; d_call: .; cdr3_aa: CASSAGGVHNEQFF; cdr3_nt: TGTGCCAGCAGTGCAGGAGGGGTCCACAATGAGCAGTTCTTC
j_call: TRBJ1-2; clone_size: few; v_call: TRBV7-8; d_call: .; cdr3_aa: CASSLAGQPYGYTF; cdr3_nt: TGTGCCAGCAGCTTAGCCGGGCAGCCCTATGGCTACACCTTC
j_call: TRBJ2-1; clone_size: .; v_call: TRBV10-2; d_call: TRBD2; cdr3_aa: CASIRAGAGEQFF; cdr3_nt: TGCGCCAGCATTCGAGCGGGGGCCGGTGAGCAGTTCTTC
j_call: TRBJ2-3; clone_size: .; v_call: TRBV2; d_call: TRBD2; cdr3_aa: CASKGHGLAGLSTQYF; cdr3_nt: TGTGCCAGCAAGGGTCATGGACTAGCGGGGCTCAGTACGCAGTATTTT
j_call: TRBJ2-7; clone_size: few; v_call: TRBV12-3/TRBV12-4; d_call: TRBD1; cdr3_aa: CASSLPGQGAGEQYF; cdr3_nt: TGTGCCAGCAGTTTACCGGGACAGGGGGCAGGGGAGCAGTACTTC